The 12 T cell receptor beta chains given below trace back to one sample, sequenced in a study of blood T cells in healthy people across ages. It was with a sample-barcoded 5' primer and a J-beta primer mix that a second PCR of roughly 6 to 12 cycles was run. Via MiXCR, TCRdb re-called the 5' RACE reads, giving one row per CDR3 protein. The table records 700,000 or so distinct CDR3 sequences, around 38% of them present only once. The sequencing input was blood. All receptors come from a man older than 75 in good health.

CDR3 region: CASSSGSQNTEAFF. The CDR3 nucleotides are TGTGCCAGCAGCTCTGGGTCCCAGAACACTGAAGCTTTCTTT. This chain links TRBV7-9 with TRBJ1-1; D gene uncertain. V was clipped by 4 bases and J by 1 base, with 10 bases between them. CDR3 length: 14 residues. From germline, CDR1 is SEHNR and CDR2 FQNEAQ (reference sequence). Using reference TRBV7-9 and TRBJ1-1 for the parts outside the CDR3, the full variable domain is DTGVSQNPRHKITKRGQNVTFRCDPISEHNRLYWYRQTLGQGPEFLTYFQNEAQLEKSRLLSDRFSAERPKGSFSTLEIQRTEQGDSAMYLCASSSGSQNTEAFFGQGTRLTVV.

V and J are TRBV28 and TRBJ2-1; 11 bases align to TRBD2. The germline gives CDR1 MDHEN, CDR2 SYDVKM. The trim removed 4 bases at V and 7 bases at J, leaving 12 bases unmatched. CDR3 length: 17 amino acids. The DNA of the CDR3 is TGTGCCAGCAGTTCATATAGCGGGAGGGCCCCGGGGAATGAGCAGTTCTTC. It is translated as CASSSYSGRAPGNEQFF.

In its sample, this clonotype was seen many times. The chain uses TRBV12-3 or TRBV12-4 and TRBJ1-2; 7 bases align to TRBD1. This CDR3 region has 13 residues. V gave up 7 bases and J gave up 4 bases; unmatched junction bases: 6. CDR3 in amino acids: CASTQQGTYGYTF. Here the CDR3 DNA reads TGTGCCAGCACCCAACAGGGGACCTATGGCTACACCTTC.

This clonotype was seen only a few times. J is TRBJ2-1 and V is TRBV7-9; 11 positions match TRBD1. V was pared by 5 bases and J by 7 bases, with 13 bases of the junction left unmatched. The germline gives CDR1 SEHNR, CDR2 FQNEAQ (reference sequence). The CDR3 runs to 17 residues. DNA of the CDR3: TGTGCCAGCAGCATCAGCCCCGGGACAGGGGGGAGGAATGAGCAGTTCTTC. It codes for CASSISPGTGGRNEQFF.

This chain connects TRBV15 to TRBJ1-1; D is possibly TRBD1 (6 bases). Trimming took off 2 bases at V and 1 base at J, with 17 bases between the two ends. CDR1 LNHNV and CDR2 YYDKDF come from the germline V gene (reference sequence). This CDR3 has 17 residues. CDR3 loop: CATSRYNDRLQNTEAFF. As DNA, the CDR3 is TGTGCCACCAGCAGATATAACGACAGGTTGCAGAACACTGAAGCTTTCTTT.

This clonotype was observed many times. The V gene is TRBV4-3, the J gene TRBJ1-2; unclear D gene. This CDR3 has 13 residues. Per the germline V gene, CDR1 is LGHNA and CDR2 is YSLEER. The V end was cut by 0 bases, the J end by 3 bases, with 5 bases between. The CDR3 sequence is CASSQDGYYGYTF. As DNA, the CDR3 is TGCGCCAGCAGCCAAGACGGGTACTATGGCTACACCTTC.

CDR3 nucleotide sequence: TGTGCCAGCGGGTTCGGGTCGGGACGTTACGAGCAGTACTTC. It is translated as CASGFGSGRYEQYF. The gene calls are TRBV6-2 or TRBV6-3 and TRBJ2-7, with D possibly called TRBD1 or TRBD2 (5 bases each). CDR3 length: 14 amino acids. V lost 8 bases, J lost 4 bases, and 18 bases lay in between. Germline loops: CDR1 MNHEY, CDR2 SVGEGT.

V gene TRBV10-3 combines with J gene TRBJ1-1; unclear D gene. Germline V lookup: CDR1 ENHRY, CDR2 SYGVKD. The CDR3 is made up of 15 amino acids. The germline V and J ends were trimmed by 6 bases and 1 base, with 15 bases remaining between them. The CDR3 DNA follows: TGTGCCATCAGCGAAGGGCCATTACGGAACACTGAAGCTTTCTTT. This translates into CAISEGPLRNTEAFF.

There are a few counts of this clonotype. The CDR3 region has the DNA TGCGCCAGCGGGCCGGCCCGAGGTGGCACAGATACGCAGTATTTT. Encoded protein: CASGPARGGTDTQYF. V and J are TRBV5-1 and TRBJ2-3, with D uncertain. The length of the CDR3 is 15 residues. Per germline, CDR1 SGHRS and CDR2 YFSETQ. V was pared by 7 bases and J by 1 base, with 16 bases between. The full variable domain, rest sourced from reference TRBV5-1 and TRBJ2-3, is KAGVTQTPRYLIKTRGQQVTLSCSPISGHRSVSWYQQTPGQGLQFLFEYFSETQRNKGNFPGRFSGRQFSNSRSEMNVSTLELGDSALYLCASGPARGGTDTQYFGPGTRLTVL.

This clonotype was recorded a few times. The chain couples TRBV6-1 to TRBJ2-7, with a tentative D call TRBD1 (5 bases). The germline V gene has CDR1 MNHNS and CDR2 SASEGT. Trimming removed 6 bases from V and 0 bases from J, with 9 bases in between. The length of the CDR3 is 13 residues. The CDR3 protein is CASRGLGSYEQYF. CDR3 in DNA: TGTGCCAGCAGGGGGCTGGGCTCCTACGAGCAGTACTTC.

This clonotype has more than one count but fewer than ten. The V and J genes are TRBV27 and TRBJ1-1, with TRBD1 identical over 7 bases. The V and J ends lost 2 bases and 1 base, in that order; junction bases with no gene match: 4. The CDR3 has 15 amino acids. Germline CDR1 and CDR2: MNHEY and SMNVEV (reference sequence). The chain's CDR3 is CASSLGRGWNTEAFF. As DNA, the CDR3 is TGTGCCAGCAGTTTAGGCAGGGGGTGGAACACTGAAGCTTTCTTT.

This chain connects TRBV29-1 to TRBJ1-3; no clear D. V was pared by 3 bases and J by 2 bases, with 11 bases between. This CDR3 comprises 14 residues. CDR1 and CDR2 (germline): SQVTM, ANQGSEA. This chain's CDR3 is CSVDWTGTGNTIYF. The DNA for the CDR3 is TGCAGCGTTGACTGGACCGGGACTGGAAACACCATATATTTT.